The clone carrying this T cell receptor beta chain was seen just once. Antigen specificity is unknown. PCR used 60 Vbeta primers and 13 Jbeta primers. Sequencing was performed with immunoSEQ multiplex PCR; in TCRdb, only in-frame clones are kept and a portion is missing. Seen here are around 170,000 clones, roughly 80% observed once, and the top ten hold 6.3%. This entry is derived from a study of cytomegalovirus exposure and HLA in healthy donors. CDR3 length: 15 amino acids. The germline V gene encodes CDR1 LNHDA and CDR2 SQIVND (reference sequence). Trimming pared 6 bases from V and 3 bases from J, leaving 15 bases between. Study results and caveats: A later analysis linked 16,951 TCR beta sequences to HLA alleles at 0.05 false discovery rate. With DRB1 most and HLA-C fewest, TCR association rates differed between HLA loci in a later analysis.

Healthy bone marrow donors supplied every sample. The receptor comes from a middle-aged man in good health and CMV-seropositive. The chain links TRBV19 to TRBJ1-5; TRBD1 might be the D (6 bases). Source material: PBMCs. The CDR3 region has the DNA TGTGCCAGTAGCAAGGACAGCCTAACCAATCAGCCCCAGCATTTT. Amino acids: CASSKDSLTNQPQHF.